A selection of T cell receptor beta chains follows, all from one sample in a study of shared clonotypes between healthy human individuals. Method: immunoSEQ multiplex PCR; TCRdb's copy keeps in-frame clones and lacks some. This sample yields roughly 810,000 clones, of which 90% to 97% are seen a single time; around 0.25% belongs to the top ten. The material sequenced was naive CD8+ T cells sorted from blood. Source of these receptors: a man aged 25-40 years in good health. CDR3s include the opening cysteine and the closing phenylalanine or tryptophan. Fields, in order: J gene, clone size, D gene, V gene, CDR3 protein, CDR3 DNA. D genes are given only for firm matches. Size is omitted from some rows. Given values are once, few, many or a class for expanded clones.

TRBJ2-6	.	.	TRBV5-6	CASTFDSGANVLTF	TGTGCCAGCACCTTTGACTCTGGGGCCAACGTCCTGACTTTC
TRBJ2-1	.	.	TRBV2	CAIPQRGRARLDEQFF	TGTGCCATACCCCAAAGAGGAAGGGCCCGTTTGGATGAGCAGTTCTTC
TRBJ2-2	once	.	TRBV7-9	CASSSSGTTNTGELFF	TGTGCCAGCAGCTCCTCCGGGACAACTAACACCGGGGAGCTGTTTTTT
TRBJ2-2	.	TRBD2	TRBV27	CASTSSGRELFF	TGTGCCAGCACCTCTAGCGGGAGGGAGCTGTTTTTT
TRBJ2-5	.	.	TRBV2	CASSERGGETQYF	TGTGCCAGCAGTGAAAGAGGGGGAGAGACCCAGTACTTC
TRBJ2-2	.	TRBD2	TRBV5-1	CASSRRAGEFFSGELFF	TGCGCCAGCAGTCGAAGAGCGGGAGAATTTTTTTCCGGGGAGCTGTTTTTT
TRBJ2-1	.	TRBD1	TRBV9	CASSGTGGEQFF	TGTGCCAGCAGTGGGACAGGGGGTGAGCAGTTCTTC
TRBJ1-2	once	.	TRBV30	CAWSGGTDRYGYTF	TGTGCCTGGAGTGGGGGGACCGACCGCTATGGCTACACCTTC
TRBJ1-1	.	.	TRBV5-6	CASSGEGGHTEAFF	TGTGCCAGCAGCGGGGAGGGAGGCCACACTGAAGCTTTCTTT
TRBJ2-1	.	TRBD2	TRBV20-1	CSARTLAGEFF	TGCAGTGCTAGAACCCTAGCGGGAGAGTTCTTC
TRBJ2-2	.	TRBD2	TRBV6-6	CASSFQRESGELFF	TGTGCCAGCAGTTTCCAGCGGGAGAGCGGGGAGCTGTTTTTT
TRBJ2-7	.	.	TRBV5-1	CASSLDTDLEQYF	TGCGCCAGCAGCTTGGACACAGATCTGGAGCAGTACTTC
TRBJ2-7	once	TRBD1	TRBV18	CASSGDRGAPYEQYF	TGTGCCAGCTCTGGGGACAGGGGAGCCCCCTACGAGCAGTACTTC
TRBJ2-7	.	.	TRBV7-9	CASSPVDRPVYEQYF	TGTGCCAGCAGCCCGGTCGACAGGCCGGTGTACGAGCAGTACTTC
TRBJ2-7	once	TRBD1	TRBV2	CASSEGRGMDEQYF	TGTGCCAGCAGTGAAGGCAGGGGGATGGACGAGCAGTACTTC
TRBJ2-3	.	.	TRBV5-4	CASSPRESGSTDTQYF	TGTGCCAGCAGCCCTCGGGAGAGCGGGAGCACAGATACGCAGTATTTT
TRBJ2-7	.	TRBD1	TRBV10-3	CAITLEEGQGYEQYF	TGTGCCATCACCCTAGAGGAGGGACAGGGCTACGAGCAGTACTTC
TRBJ2-5	.	TRBD2	TRBV6-5	CASSYRLADLQETQYF	TGTGCCAGCAGTTATAGGCTAGCGGATTTACAAGAGACCCAGTACTTC
TRBJ2-3	.	.	TRBV27	CASSSGMNTQYF	TGTGCCAGCAGTTCTGGGATGAATACGCAGTATTTT
TRBJ1-5	.	.	TRBV9	CASSVGGGNQPQHF	TGTGCCAGCAGCGTAGGAGGGGGCAATCAGCCCCAGCATTTT
TRBJ1-3	.	.	TRBV6-5	CASSYFPGGNTIYF	TGTGCCAGCAGTTACTTCCCCGGTGGAAACACCATATATTTT
TRBJ2-1	.	.	TRBV21-1	CASTLPPGTSGYPPSFSYNEQFF	TGTGCCAGCACCCTTCCCCCCGGGACTAGCGGGTATCCTCCCTCTTTCTCCTACAATGAGCAGTTCTTC
TRBJ2-1	.	.	TRBV27	CASSLGAWEVDSNEQFF	TGTGCCAGCAGTTTGGGGGCTTGGGAGGTAGATTCCAATGAGCAGTTCTTC
TRBJ2-1	.	.	TRBV27	CASSLGSWSYNEQFF	TGTGCCAGCAGTTTGGGGAGCTGGTCCTACAATGAGCAGTTCTTC
TRBJ1-4	.	.	TRBV29-1	CSVERDKALREF	TGCAGCGTCGAACGGGACAAGGCGCTTAGGGAATTT
TRBJ2-2	.	.	TRBV18	CASSPADSFTGELFF	TGTGCCAGCTCACCAGCCGACTCGTTCACCGGGGAGCTGTTTTTT
TRBJ1-2	.	TRBD1	TRBV5-4	CASSLQGAGYTF	TGTGCCAGCAGCTTACAGGGGGCTGGCTACACCTTC
TRBJ2-3	.	TRBD1	TRBV2	CASGVRGTGDVADTQYF	TGTGCCAGCGGGGTCCGGGGGACAGGGGACGTGGCAGATACGCAGTATTTT
TRBJ1-1	.	.	TRBV27	CASSPNLSGRRKRTEAFF	TGTGCCAGCAGTCCCAACCTCTCGGGGCGACGGAAGCGCACTGAAGCTTTCTTT
TRBJ2-7	.	TRBD2	TRBV7-9	CASSSVGLAEDYEQYF	TGTGCCAGCAGCTCGGTGGGACTAGCGGAGGACTACGAGCAGTACTTC
TRBJ2-7	once	.	TRBV4-3	CASSEWGDPSYEQYF	TGCGCCAGCAGTGAATGGGGGGATCCCTCCTACGAGCAGTACTTC
TRBJ2-3	.	TRBD2	TRBV2	CASSALTSGRATDTQYF	TGTGCCAGCAGTGCGCTGACTAGCGGGAGGGCCACAGATACGCAGTATTTT
TRBJ2-3	.	TRBD1	TRBV4-3	CASSAGGQGIDTQYF	TGCGCCAGCAGCGCAGGGGGCCAGGGGATAGATACGCAGTATTTT
TRBJ2-1	.	.	TRBV28	CASSGGNEQFF	TGTGCCAGCAGTGGAGGCAATGAGCAGTTCTTC
TRBJ1-5	few	.	TRBV27	CASSLFWGANQPQHF	TGTGCCAGCAGTTTATTTTGGGGGGCAAATCAGCCCCAGCATTTT
TRBJ2-7	.	.	TRBV19	CASSVRDMSYEQYF	TGTGCCAGTAGTGTCCGGGACATGTCCTACGAGCAGTACTTC
TRBJ1-5	.	TRBD1	TRBV28	CASSLGQANQPQHF	TGTGCCAGCAGTTTAGGACAGGCCAATCAGCCCCAGCATTTT
TRBJ2-7	.	TRBD2	TRBV11-2	CASSLVGRERSYEQYF	TGTGCCAGCAGCTTAGTTGGGCGGGAGCGCTCCTACGAGCAGTACTTC
TRBJ2-7	.	TRBD2	TRBV4-1	CASSQGEGWLEQYF	TGCGCCAGCAGCCAAGGGGAGGGATGGCTCGAGCAGTACTTC
TRBJ2-1	.	TRBD1	TRBV7-9	CASSFPKGQGNHNEQFF	TGTGCCAGCAGCTTCCCGAAGGGACAGGGCAATCACAATGAGCAGTTCTTC
TRBJ2-7	.	.	TRBV2	CASRRAGRYEQYF	TGTGCCAGCAGGCGCGCGGGTAGGTACGAGCAGTACTTC
TRBJ1-4	.	.	TRBV28	CASTLPPLRLAGGNEKLFF	TGTGCCAGCACCTTACCCCCACTCCGTCTCGCGGGGGGTAATGAAAAACTGTTTTTT
TRBJ2-7	.	.	TRBV7-9	CASSPSETYEQYF	TGTGCCAGCAGCCCCTCCGAAACCTACGAGCAGTACTTC
TRBJ2-7	.	TRBD1	TRBV7-9	CASSPPTGAVPYEQYF	TGTGCCAGCAGCCCACCGACAGGGGCGGTCCCCTACGAGCAGTACTTC
TRBJ2-7	.	TRBD2	TRBV4-1	CASTPGLAGASYEQYF	TGCGCCAGCACACCGGGACTAGCGGGAGCATCCTACGAGCAGTACTTC
TRBJ1-2	.	.	TRBV11-1	CASEGPSGYTF	TGTGCCAGCGAGGGACCTAGTGGCTACACCTTC
TRBJ2-3	.	.	TRBV29-1	CSVVRDTSTDTQYF	TGCAGCGTTGTAAGGGACACGAGCACAGATACGCAGTATTTT
TRBJ2-7	.	.	TRBV27	CASSLLGQRGYEQYF	TGTGCCAGCAGTTTATTAGGACAGCGAGGCTACGAGCAGTACTTC
TRBJ2-1	.	TRBD1	TRBV5-6	CASSLGQGLGIVKFF	TGTGCCAGCAGCTTGGGACAGGGATTGGGAATTGTAAAGTTCTTC
TRBJ2-7	.	.	TRBV10-3	CAIMGERYEQYF	TGTGCCATCATGGGCGAGCGCTACGAGCAGTACTTC
TRBJ2-3	few	.	TRBV29-1	CSVYTLGDTDTQYF	TGCAGCGTTTACACACTAGGGGATACAGATACGCAGTATTTT
TRBJ2-1	.	TRBD2	TRBV7-9	CASSRTSGRRFF	TGTGCCAGCAGCCGGACTAGCGGGAGAAGGTTCTTC
TRBJ2-2	.	TRBD1	TRBV2	CASMDRKLGYGELFF	TGTGCCAGCATGGACAGGAAATTAGGATACGGGGAGCTGTTTTTT
TRBJ2-1	.	.	TRBV7-2	CASSLRPRTGRNEQFF	TGTGCCAGCAGCTTACGTCCTAGAACCGGTAGGAATGAGCAGTTCTTC
TRBJ2-1	.	.	TRBV29-1	CSVVGGSVNEQFF	TGCAGCGTTGTAGGCGGTAGCGTGAATGAGCAGTTCTTC
TRBJ2-1	.	.	TRBV6-5	CASSPIGSSYNEQFF	TGTGCCAGCAGTCCCATCGGTAGCTCCTACAATGAGCAGTTCTTC
TRBJ2-7	.	.	TRBV7-9	CASSLASQSYEQYF	TGTGCCAGCAGCTTAGCGTCACAGAGCTACGAGCAGTACTTC